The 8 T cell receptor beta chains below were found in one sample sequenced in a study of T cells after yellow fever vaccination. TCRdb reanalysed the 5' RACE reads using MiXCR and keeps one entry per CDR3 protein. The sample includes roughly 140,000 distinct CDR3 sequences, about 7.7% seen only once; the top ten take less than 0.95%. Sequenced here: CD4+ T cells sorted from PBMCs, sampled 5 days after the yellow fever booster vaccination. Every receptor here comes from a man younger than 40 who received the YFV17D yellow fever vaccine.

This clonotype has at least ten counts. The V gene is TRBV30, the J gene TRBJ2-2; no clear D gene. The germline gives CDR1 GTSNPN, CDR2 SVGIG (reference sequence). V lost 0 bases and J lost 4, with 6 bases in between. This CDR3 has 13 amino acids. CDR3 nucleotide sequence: TGTGCCTGGAGTGTACGCCCCACCGGGGAGCTGTTTTTT. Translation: CAWSVRPTGELFF. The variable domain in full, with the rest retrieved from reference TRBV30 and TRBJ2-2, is SQTIHQWPATLVQPVGSPLSLECTVEGTSNPNLYWYRQAAGRGLQLLFYSVGIGQISSEVPQNLSASRPQDRQFILSSKKLLLSDSGFYLCAWSVRPTGELFFGEGSRLTVL.

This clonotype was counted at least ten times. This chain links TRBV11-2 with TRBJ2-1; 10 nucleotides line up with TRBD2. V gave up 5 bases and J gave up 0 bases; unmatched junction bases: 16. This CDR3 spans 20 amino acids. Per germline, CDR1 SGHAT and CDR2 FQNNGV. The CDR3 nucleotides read TGTGCCAGCAGCCCCACGATAAACGTTATAGCGGGGGGCTCCTACAATGAGCAGTTCTTC. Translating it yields CASSPTINVIAGGSYNEQFF.

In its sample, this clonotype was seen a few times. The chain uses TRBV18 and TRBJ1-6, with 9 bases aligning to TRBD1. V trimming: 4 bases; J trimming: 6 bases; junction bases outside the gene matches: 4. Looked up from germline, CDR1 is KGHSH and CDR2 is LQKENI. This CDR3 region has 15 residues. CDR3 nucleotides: TGTGCCAGCTCACGGGCGGACAGGGGTAATTCACCCCTCCACTTT. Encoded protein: CASSRADRGNSPLHF.

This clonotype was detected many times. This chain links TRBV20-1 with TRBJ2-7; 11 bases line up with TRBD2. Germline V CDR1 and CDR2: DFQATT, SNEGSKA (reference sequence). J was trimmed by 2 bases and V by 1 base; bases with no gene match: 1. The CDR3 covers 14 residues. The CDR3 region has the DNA TGCAGTGCTAGAGCACTAGCGGGAGCCTACGAGCAGTACTTC. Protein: CSARALAGAYEQYF.

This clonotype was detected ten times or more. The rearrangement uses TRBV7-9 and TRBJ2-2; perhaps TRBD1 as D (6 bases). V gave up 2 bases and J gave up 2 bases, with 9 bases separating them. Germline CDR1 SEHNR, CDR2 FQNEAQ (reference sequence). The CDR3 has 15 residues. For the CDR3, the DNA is TGTGCCAGCAGCTTATCACAGGGTAACACCGGGGAGCTGTTTTTT. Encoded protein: CASSLSQGNTGELFF. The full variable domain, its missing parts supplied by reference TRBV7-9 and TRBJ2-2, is DTGVSQNPRHKITKRGQNVTFRCDPISEHNRLYWYRQTLGQGPEFLTYFQNEAQLEKSRLLSDRFSAERPKGSFSTLEIQRTEQGDSAMYLCASSLSQGNTGELFFGEGSRLTVL.

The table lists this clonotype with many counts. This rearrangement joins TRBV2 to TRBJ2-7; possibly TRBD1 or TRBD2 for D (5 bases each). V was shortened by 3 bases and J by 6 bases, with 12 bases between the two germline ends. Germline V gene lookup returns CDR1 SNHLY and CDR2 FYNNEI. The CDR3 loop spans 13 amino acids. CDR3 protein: CASSETGPGEQYF. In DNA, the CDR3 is TGTGCCAGCAGTGAGACGGGACCAGGCGAGCAGTACTTC.

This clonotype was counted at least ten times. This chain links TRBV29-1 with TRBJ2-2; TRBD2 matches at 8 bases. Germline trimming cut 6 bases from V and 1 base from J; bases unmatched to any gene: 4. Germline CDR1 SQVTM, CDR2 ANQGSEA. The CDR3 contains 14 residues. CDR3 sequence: CSVRAGGNTGELFF. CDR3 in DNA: TGCAGCGTCCGGGCGGGAGGGAACACCGGGGAGCTGTTTTTT.

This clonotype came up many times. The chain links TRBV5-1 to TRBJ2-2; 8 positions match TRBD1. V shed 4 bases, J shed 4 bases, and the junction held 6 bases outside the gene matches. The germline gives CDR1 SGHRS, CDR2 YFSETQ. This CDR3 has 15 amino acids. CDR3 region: CASSAGQEGTGELFF. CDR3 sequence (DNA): TGCGCCAGCAGCGCGGGACAGGAGGGCACCGGGGAGCTGTTTTTT.